Given below is one T cell receptor (beta chain) in context. The data originate from a study of blood T cell repertoires in COVID-19. Study at large: Samples came from the United States, Italy and Spain, spanning acute and convalescent COVID-19.

V was clipped by 1 base and J by 10 bases, with 11 bases between them. Germline V gives CDR1 SGHAT, CDR2 FQNNGV. The CDR3 totals 13 residues. TCRdb keeps only in-frame clones here, not all; method: immunoSEQ multiplex PCR. Here the sample spans more than 200,000 clones, over 75% being singletons. The sequencing sample was made of PBMCs or T cells enriched from blood (not recorded which). The sequence was collected from a man aged 35 to 55 who had recovered from COVID-19. This chain uses TRBV11-2 with TRBJ2-1; D is ambiguous. CDR3 nucleotide sequence: TGTGCCAGCAGCTTAGTTCCCTCGAGCGAGCAGTTCTTC. As protein: CASSLVPSSEQFF.